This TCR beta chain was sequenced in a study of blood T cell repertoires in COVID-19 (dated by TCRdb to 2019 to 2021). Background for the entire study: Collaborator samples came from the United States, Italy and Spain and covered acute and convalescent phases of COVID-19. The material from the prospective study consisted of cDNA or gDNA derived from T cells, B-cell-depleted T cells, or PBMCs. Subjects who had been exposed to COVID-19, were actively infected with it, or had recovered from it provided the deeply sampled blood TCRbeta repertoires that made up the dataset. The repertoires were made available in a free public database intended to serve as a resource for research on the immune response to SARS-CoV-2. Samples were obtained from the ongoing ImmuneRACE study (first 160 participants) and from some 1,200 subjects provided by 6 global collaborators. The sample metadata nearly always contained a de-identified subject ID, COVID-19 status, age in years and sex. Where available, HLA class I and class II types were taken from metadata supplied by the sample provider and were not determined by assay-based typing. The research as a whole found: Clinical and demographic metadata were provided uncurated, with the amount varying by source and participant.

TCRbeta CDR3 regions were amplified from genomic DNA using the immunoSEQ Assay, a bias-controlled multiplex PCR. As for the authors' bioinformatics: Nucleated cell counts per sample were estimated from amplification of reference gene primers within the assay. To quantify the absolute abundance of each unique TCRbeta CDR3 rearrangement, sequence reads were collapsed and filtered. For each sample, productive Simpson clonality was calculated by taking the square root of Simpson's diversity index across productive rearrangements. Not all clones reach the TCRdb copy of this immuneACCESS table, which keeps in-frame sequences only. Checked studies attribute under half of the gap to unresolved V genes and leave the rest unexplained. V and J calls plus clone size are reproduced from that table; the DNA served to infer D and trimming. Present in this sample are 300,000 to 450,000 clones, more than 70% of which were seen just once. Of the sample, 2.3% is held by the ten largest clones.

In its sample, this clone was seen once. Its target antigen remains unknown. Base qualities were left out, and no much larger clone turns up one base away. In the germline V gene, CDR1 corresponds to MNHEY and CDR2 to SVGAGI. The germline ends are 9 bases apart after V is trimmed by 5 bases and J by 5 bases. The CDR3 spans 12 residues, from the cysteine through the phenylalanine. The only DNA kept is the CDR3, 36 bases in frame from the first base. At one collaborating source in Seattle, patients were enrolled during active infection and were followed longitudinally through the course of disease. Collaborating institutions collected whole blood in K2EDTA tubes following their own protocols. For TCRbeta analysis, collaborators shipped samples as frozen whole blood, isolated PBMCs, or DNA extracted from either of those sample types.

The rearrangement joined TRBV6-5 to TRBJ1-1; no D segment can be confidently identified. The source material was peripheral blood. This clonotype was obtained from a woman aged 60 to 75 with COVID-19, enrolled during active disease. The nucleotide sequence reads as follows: TGTGCCAGCAGTAGCCTCGGGACTGAAGCTTTCTTT. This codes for CASSSLGTEAFF.